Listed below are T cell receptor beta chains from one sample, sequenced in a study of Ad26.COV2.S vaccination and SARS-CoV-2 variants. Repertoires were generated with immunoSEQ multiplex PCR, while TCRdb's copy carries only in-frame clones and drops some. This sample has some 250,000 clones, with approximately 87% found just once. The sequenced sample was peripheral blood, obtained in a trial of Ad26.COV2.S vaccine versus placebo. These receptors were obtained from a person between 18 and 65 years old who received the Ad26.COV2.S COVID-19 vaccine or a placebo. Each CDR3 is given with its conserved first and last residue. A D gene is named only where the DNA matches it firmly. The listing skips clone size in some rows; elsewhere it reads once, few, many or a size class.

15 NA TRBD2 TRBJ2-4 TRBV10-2 CASSDGDYLKNIQYF TGCGCCAGCAGTGACGGGGACTACCTCAAAAACATTCAGTACTTC
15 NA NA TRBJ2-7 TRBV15 CATSRGGGAAYEQYF TGTGCCACCAGCAGAGGAGGCGGGGCCGCCTACGAGCAGTACTTC
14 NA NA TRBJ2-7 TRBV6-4 CASSVEAGTYEQYF TGTGCCAGCAGCGTAGAAGCGGGTACCTACGAGCAGTACTTC
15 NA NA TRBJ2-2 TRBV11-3 CASSLASGSTGELFF TGTGCCAGCAGCTTAGCATCAGGGTCCACCGGGGAGCTGTTTTTT
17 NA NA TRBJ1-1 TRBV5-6 CASSRSTTRKSETEAFF TGTGCCAGCAGCCGATCAACGACTCGGAAATCGGAGACTGAAGCTTTCTTT
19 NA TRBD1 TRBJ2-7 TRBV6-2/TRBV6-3 CASSYSFARSGQGNHEQYF TGTGCCAGCAGTTACTCATTCGCACGGTCGGGACAGGGGAACCACGAGCAGTACTTC
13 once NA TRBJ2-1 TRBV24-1 CATSDSSRNEQFF TGTGCCACCAGTGATTCCAGTCGGAATGAGCAGTTCTTC
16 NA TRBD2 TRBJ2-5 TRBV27 CASSSPQTSGQETQYF TGTGCCAGCAGTTCCCCCCAGACTAGCGGTCAAGAGACCCAGTACTTC
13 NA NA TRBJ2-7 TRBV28 CASSRTFYYEQYF TGTGCCAGCAGTCGGACTTTCTACTACGAGCAGTACTTC
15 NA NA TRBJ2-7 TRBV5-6 CASSFALGVEYEQYF TGTGCCAGCAGCTTCGCGTTGGGAGTAGAGTACGAGCAGTACTTC
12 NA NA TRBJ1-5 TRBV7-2 CASSHGNQPQHF TGTGCCAGCAGCCACGGTAATCAGCCCCAGCATTTT
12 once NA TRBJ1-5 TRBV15 CATSRDSQPQHF TGTGCCACCAGCAGAGACAGTCAGCCCCAGCATTTT
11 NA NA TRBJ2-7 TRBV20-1 CSALDLYEQYF TGCAGTGCCCTGGACCTCTACGAGCAGTACTTC
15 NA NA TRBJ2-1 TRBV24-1 CATSPGAGGWNEQFF TGTGCCACCTCCCCGGGAGCAGGGGGGTGGAATGAGCAGTTCTTC
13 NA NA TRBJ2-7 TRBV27 CASRASDPYEQYF TGTGCCAGCAGGGCCTCGGATCCCTACGAGCAGTACTTC
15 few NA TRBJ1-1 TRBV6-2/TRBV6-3 CASSHRVTLDSEAFF TGTGCCAGCAGTCACCGGGTGACTCTTGATTCTGAAGCTTTCTTT
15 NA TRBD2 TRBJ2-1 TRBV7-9 CASSRGSGEYNEQFF TGTGCCAGCTCCCGGGGTAGCGGGGAATACAATGAGCAGTTCTTC
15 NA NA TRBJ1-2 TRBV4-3 CASSPSMEANYGYTF TGCGCCAGCAGCCCATCGATGGAGGCTAACTATGGCTACACCTTC
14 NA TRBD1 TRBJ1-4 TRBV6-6 CASSSGTGVRKLFF TGTGCCAGCAGTTCCGGGACAGGGGTTCGAAAACTGTTTTTT
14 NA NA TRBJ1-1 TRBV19 CASSIGGLNTEAFF TGTGCCAGTAGTATCGGGGGCCTAAACACTGAAGCTTTCTTT
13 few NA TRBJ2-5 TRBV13 CASSLRAQETQYF TGTGCCAGCAGCTTAAGGGCCCAAGAGACCCAGTACTTC
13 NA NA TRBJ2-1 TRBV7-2 CASSHGGYNEQFF TGTGCCAGCAGCCACGGTGGGTACAATGAGCAGTTCTTC
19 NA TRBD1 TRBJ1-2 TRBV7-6 CASSLGERGQGLSDYGYTF TGTGCCAGCAGCTTAGGGGAGCGGGGACAGGGACTATCTGACTATGGCTACACCTTC